The 10 T cell receptor beta chains below come from one sample, sequenced in a study of T cell responses to AZD1222 COVID-19 vaccine. Produced via immunoSEQ multiplex PCR; TCRdb's table is partial and in-frame only. The sample lists under 200,000 clones, 91% occurring once. The sequences come from peripheral blood, collected on day 0 of AZD1222 vaccination. The receptors come from an adult in good health.

The chain uses TRBV10-2 and TRBJ2-3, with a weak D call TRBD2 (7 bases). V shed 0 bases and J shed 1 base, with 23 bases lying between them. This CDR3 has 20 amino acids. Germline V gene lookup returns CDR1 WSHSY and CDR2 SAAADI. The CDR3 spells CASSESGSRGGEKGTDTQYF. The CDR3 DNA sequence: TGCGCCAGCAGTGAGTCGGGGTCGCGAGGGGGGGAGAAGGGCACAGATACGCAGTATTTT.

This chain links TRBV7-6 with TRBJ1-4; weak D call: TRBD1 (6 bases). Germline CDR1 SGHVS, CDR2 FNYEAQ. This CDR3 is built from 15 residues. Trimming shortened V by 5 bases and J by 7 bases, and 17 bases separated the two germline ends. The CDR3 sequence is CASSPMRGAGEKLFF. The CDR3 DNA sequence: TGTGCCAGCAGCCCGATGAGGGGGGCGGGTGAAAAACTGTTTTTT.

The rearrangement joins TRBV20-1 to TRBJ1-2; 7 nucleotides align to TRBD1. Germline CDR1 reads DFQATT; CDR2 reads SNEGSKA (reference sequence). V shed 5 bases and J 6 bases; nucleotides not matched to a gene: 3. The CDR3 loop spans 11 amino acids. The CDR3: CSAGDRDGYTF. CDR3 sequence (DNA): TGCAGTGCTGGCGACAGGGATGGCTACACCTTC.

J is TRBJ1-5 and V is TRBV6-1, with a tentative D call TRBD1 (5 bases). Germline values: CDR1 MNHNS, CDR2 SASEGT. The germline V and J ends were trimmed by 3 bases and 4 bases, with 10 bases remaining between them. The CDR3 has 14 residues. The CDR3 is CASSESGRNQPQHF. The CDR3 DNA reads as TGTGCCAGCAGTGAGTCAGGGCGTAATCAGCCCCAGCATTTT.

The chain joins TRBV11-2 to TRBJ2-7; no firm D call. The length of the CDR3 is 14 residues. The V gene lost 0 bases and the J gene lost 4 bases, with 10 bases spanning the gap. Germline V gene lookup returns CDR1 SGHAT and CDR2 FQNNGV. CDR3 sequence (DNA): TGTGCCAGCAGCTTAGACAGGCATCCTTACGAGCAGTACTTC. Protein product: CASSLDRHPYEQYF.

This chain uses TRBV5-4 with TRBJ1-3; D possibly corresponds to TRBD1 (5 bases). Trimming removed 0 bases from V and 0 bases from J, with 10 bases in between. The CDR3 has 16 residues. The germline V gene has CDR1 SGHNT and CDR2 YYREEE (reference sequence). The CDR3 loop is CASSLGWGSSGNTIYF. The DNA of the CDR3 is TGTGCCAGCAGCTTGGGGTGGGGGAGCTCTGGAAACACCATATATTTT.

This clone was counted once. Other DNA sequences in this sample translate to the same CDR3. J is TRBJ1-3 and V is TRBV3-1 (or the pseudogene TRBV3-2); D gene uncertain. CDR3 length: 15 residues. Trimming shortened V by 0 bases and J by 0 bases, and 6 bases separated the two germline ends. Per the germline V gene, CDR1 is LGHDT and CDR2 is YNNKEL (reference sequence). DNA for the CDR3: TGTGCCAGCAGCCAAGAAGGGAGCTCTGGAAACACCATATATTTT. As protein: CASSQEGSSGNTIYF.

For the CDR3, the DNA is TGTGCCAGCCTTCCCAGGGGGAACTATGGCTACACCTTC. This codes for CASLPRGNYGYTF. The J gene is TRBJ1-2, the V gene TRBV6-5; TRBD1 matches at 7 bases. This CDR3 spans 13 amino acids. V was pared by 8 bases and J by 2 bases, with 5 bases of the junction left unmatched. Germline CDR1 and CDR2: MNHEY and SVGAGI.

J is TRBJ1-1 and V is TRBV9; TRBD1 might be the D (6 bases). Deletions cut 0 bases from V and 7 bases from J, with 13 bases between. The germline gives CDR1 SGDLS, CDR2 YYNGEE. This CDR3 is 14 amino acids long. CDR3 sequence: CASSVGDRKNEAFF. CDR3 sequence (DNA): TGTGCCAGCAGCGTAGGAGACAGGAAGAATGAAGCTTTCTTT.

This chain connects TRBV11-2 to TRBJ1-1, with no clear D. The CDR3 length is 13 residues. Germline-derived CDR1 and CDR2 are SGHAT and FQNNGV. V dropped 0 bases and J dropped 7 bases, with 9 bases sitting between them. CDR3 protein: CASSLDRGFEAFF. The CDR3 region has the DNA TGTGCCAGCAGCTTAGATCGCGGTTTTGAAGCTTTCTTT.